The T cell receptor (beta chain) under discussion was sequenced for a study of blood T cell repertoires in COVID-19. About the research overall: Italy, Spain and the United States were the sources of the convalescent and acute COVID-19 samples.

This clone was recorded a few times. Distinct nucleotide sequences in the sample also encode this CDR3. Per the germline V gene, CDR1 is MNHEY and CDR2 is SVGAGI. V trimming: 7 bases; J trimming: 5 bases; junction bases outside the gene matches: 6. This CDR3 has 13 residues. Original processing notes: Reference gene primer amplification yielded estimated nucleated cell counts. The method was immunoSEQ multiplex PCR; TCRdb's version includes in-frame clones alone and lacks a portion of them. V, J and clone size were drawn from that table, and D and trimming were deduced from the DNA. The data contain just over 90,000 clones, over 60% of them singletons.

The sequence came from a man aged 65 to 85 with acute or convalescent COVID-19. The genes are TRBV6-5 and TRBJ1-1; 8 nucleotides align to TRBD1. Sequenced sample: peripheral blood. CDR3 nucleotides: TGTGCCAGCACCTGGACAGGGAGGACTGAAGCTTTCTTT. Amino acid sequence: CASTWTGRTEAFF.